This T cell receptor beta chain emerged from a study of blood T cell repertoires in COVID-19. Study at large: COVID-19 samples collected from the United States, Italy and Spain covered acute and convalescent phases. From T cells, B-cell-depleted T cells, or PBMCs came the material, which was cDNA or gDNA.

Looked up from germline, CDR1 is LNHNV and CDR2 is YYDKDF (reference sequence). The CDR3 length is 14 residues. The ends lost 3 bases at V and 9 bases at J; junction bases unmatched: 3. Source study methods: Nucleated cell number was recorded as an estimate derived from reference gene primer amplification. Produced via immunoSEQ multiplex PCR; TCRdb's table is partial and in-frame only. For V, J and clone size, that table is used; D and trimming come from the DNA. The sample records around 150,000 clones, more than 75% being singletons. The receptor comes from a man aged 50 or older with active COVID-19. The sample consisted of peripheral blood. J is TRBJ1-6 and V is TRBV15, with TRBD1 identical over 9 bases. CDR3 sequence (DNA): TGTGCCACCAGCAGCGACAGGGGGTTTTCACCCCTCCACTTT. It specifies CATSSDRGFSPLHF.